One and the same sample provided the 14 T cell receptor beta chains below, sequenced in a study of blood T cell repertoires in COVID-19. Data came from immunoSEQ multiplex PCR; TCRdb stores just in-frame clones and leaves some out. This sample carries about 47,000 clones, 75% to 85% of them seen once, and the ten largest clones take roughly 15%. Input material: peripheral blood. The receptors derive from a human donor with acute or convalescent COVID-19. The donor label of this sample is uncertain.

This chain uses TRBV30 with TRBJ1-2; D is perhaps TRBD1 (6 bases). The CDR3 is made up of 13 amino acids. The germline V gene encodes CDR1 GTSNPN and CDR2 SVGIG (reference sequence). Trimming stripped 1 base from V and 5 bases from J, with 11 bases between. This CDR3 is CAWSGTVTYGYTF. The DNA of the CDR3 is TGTGCCTGGAGTGGGACAGTTACTTATGGCTACACCTTC.

This chain connects TRBV9 to TRBJ1-6, with unresolved D. V was shortened by 2 bases and J by 5 bases, with 8 bases between the two germline ends. Looked up from germline, CDR1 is SGDLS and CDR2 is YYNGEE. The CDR3 runs to 14 residues. The CDR3 nucleotides are TGTGCCAGCAGCGTGGGCCCTGATAATTCACCCCTCCACTTT. Translated: CASSVGPDNSPLHF.

Concerning this clone itself: The same CDR3 arises from other DNA sequences in this sample as well. The J gene is TRBJ1-1, the V gene TRBV29-1; D is possibly TRBD1 (5 bases). Trimming took off 3 bases at V and 5 bases at J, with 7 bases between the two ends. Germline lookup yields CDR1 SQVTM and CDR2 ANQGSEA. This CDR3 comprises 11 residues. This chain's CDR3 is CSVDRGTEAFF. The CDR3 DNA is TGCAGCGTTGATAGGGGAACTGAAGCTTTCTTT.

This chain links TRBV11-2 with TRBJ2-5; the D gene is possibly TRBD2 (6 bases). Germline V gene data show CDR1 as SGHAT and CDR2 as FQNNGV. The length of the CDR3 is 15 residues. Trimming removed 1 base from V and 5 bases from J, with 14 bases in between. The CDR3 DNA reads as TGTGCCAGCAGCTTAGGATCGGAGGGCCGGGAGACCCAGTACTTC. Protein sequence: CASSLGSEGRETQYF.

This clone was picked up a small number of times. The V gene is TRBV28, the J gene TRBJ2-5; TRBD2 aligns across 11 bases. After removal of 1 base from V and 6 bases from J, the junction contained 1 base not matched to a gene. The germline gives CDR1 MDHEN, CDR2 SYDVKM. The CDR3 loop spans 14 amino acids. The CDR3 DNA follows: TGTGCCAGCAGTTTATCTAGCGGGGGGAAGACCCAGTACTTC. It specifies CASSLSSGGKTQYF.

The CDR3 nucleotides read TGTGCCTGGAGTGGACAGTACCAAGAGACCCAGTACTTC. Translated, it gives CAWSGQYQETQYF. The J gene is TRBJ2-5, the V gene TRBV30; perhaps TRBD1 as D (5 bases). CDR3 length: 13 residues. Germline CDR1 and CDR2: GTSNPN and SVGIG (reference sequence). Between the trimmed V and J ends, which lost 1 base and 0 bases, there was a span of 6 bases.

This chain connects TRBV30 to TRBJ1-2, with D possibly matching TRBD1 (5 bases). The CDR3 totals 12 residues. Germline values: CDR1 GTSNPN, CDR2 SVGIG (reference sequence). V was cut by 2 bases and J by 6 bases, with 10 bases left in between. The CDR3: CAWSQGTHGYTF. The CDR3 region has the DNA TGTGCCTGGAGTCAGGGAACCCATGGCTACACCTTC.

This clone has ten or more counts. The rearrangement uses TRBV5-8 and TRBJ2-7; D is uncertain. V dropped 1 base and J dropped 10 bases, with 6 bases sitting between them. Germline values: CDR1 SGHTS, CDR2 YDEGEE. The CDR3 sequence is 10 residues long. The CDR3 DNA reads as TGTGCCAGCAGCTTGAAGCGACAGTACTTC. Encoded protein: CASSLKRQYF.

This clone was detected once. J is TRBJ2-3 and V is TRBV5-4; 7 bases fit TRBD2. This CDR3 has 15 amino acids. In germline, CDR1 is SGHNT, CDR2 YYREEE (reference sequence). Germline trimming cut 4 bases from V and 0 bases from J; bases unmatched to any gene: 5. CDR3 DNA: TGTGCCAGCAGCATCGATAGCGGGAGCACAGATACGCAGTATTTT. This gives the protein CASSIDSGSTDTQYF.

This clone turned up a few times. The chain employs TRBV6-2 or TRBV6-3 and TRBJ2-1; unclear D gene. The V end lost 0 bases, the J end lost 0 bases, and 21 bases lay between the germline ends. The V gene's germline CDR1 is MNHEY and CDR2 SVGEGT. This CDR3 has 20 residues. CDR3 loop: CASSYSTVLRGASSYNEQFF. In nucleotides, the CDR3 is TGTGCCAGCAGTTACTCGACGGTACTTCGAGGCGCCAGCTCCTACAATGAGCAGTTCTTC.

The V and J genes are TRBV30 and TRBJ1-2; 8 nucleotides align to TRBD1. The CDR3 contains 14 residues. V was pared by 3 bases and J by 7 bases, with 10 bases of the junction left unmatched. In germline, CDR1 is GTSNPN, CDR2 SVGIG (reference sequence). In DNA, the CDR3 is TGTGCCTGGAGCCCTCGGGACAGGTATACTGGCTACACCTTC. It yields the protein CAWSPRDRYTGYTF.

There are a few counts of this clone. This chain links TRBV5-1 with TRBJ2-2, with TRBD2 matching 13 bases. Germline V gene data show CDR1 as SGHRS and CDR2 as YFSETQ. V was clipped by 5 bases and J by 6 bases; unmatched bases: 7. The CDR3 is 16 residues long. The CDR3 is CASSRTSGSFPGELFF. The CDR3 DNA is TGCGCCAGCAGTAGGACTAGCGGGAGTTTCCCCGGGGAGCTGTTTTTT.

The rearrangement joins TRBV7-2 to TRBJ1-3, with D tentatively TRBD1 (5 bases). V lost 5 bases and J lost 4, with 15 bases in between. The length of the CDR3 is 15 residues. CDR1 SGHTA and CDR2 FQGNSA come from the germline V gene. The CDR3 bases are TGTGCCAGCAGCCCCCCGGGGGGGGGAGGAAACACCATATATTTT. Its protein is CASSPPGGGGNTIYF.

This clone showed up just a few times. The chain has TRBV29-1 and TRBJ1-2; D is possibly TRBD1 (5 bases). This CDR3 is built from 15 residues. CDR1 SQVTM and CDR2 ANQGSEA come from the germline V gene. V gave up 5 bases and J gave up 4 bases, with 20 bases separating them. CDR3 nucleotide sequence: TGCAGCGTTCCCGCTTACCTCGGGGGATCCTATGGCTACACCTTC. This codes for CSVPAYLGGSYGYTF.